The next 20 T cell receptor beta chains were all read from a single sample in a study of early T cells in non-severe SARS-CoV-2 infection. TCRdb passed the 5' RACE reads through MiXCR, listing each CDR3 protein once. This sample has approximately 34,000 distinct CDR3 sequences, with 5% to 5.5% found just once. Sequenced here: whole blood, sampled at baseline. These receptors all stem from an adult who was a healthcare worker with PCR-confirmed SARS-CoV-2 infection or an uninfected control (not recorded which).

This clonotype was picked up many times. The rearrangement links TRBV4-1 to TRBJ1-6; TRBD1 agrees at 8 bases. V lost 4 bases, J lost 9 bases, and 14 bases stayed unmatched. There are 17 residues in the CDR3. CDR1 is MGHRA and CDR2 is YSYEKL in the germline V gene. CDR3 amino acids: CASSPRTGRLMVSPLHF. In DNA, the CDR3 is TGCGCCAGCAGCCCCCGGACAGGGCGATTAATGGTTTCACCCCTCCACTTT.

In this sample, this clonotype turned up a few times. V and J are TRBV18 and TRBJ2-5; 14 positions match TRBD2. CDR1 and CDR2 from the germline V gene are KGHSH and LQKENI. Losses at the gene ends were 3 bases for V and 4 bases for J; bases not matched to a gene: 4. The CDR3 is made up of 16 amino acids. The CDR3 loop is CASSPGLAGVAETQYF. In DNA, the CDR3 is TGTGCCAGCTCACCGGGACTAGCGGGAGTTGCAGAGACCCAGTACTTC.

The V call is TRBV7-8, the J call TRBJ2-7; D not resolved. Germline CDR1 and CDR2: SGHVS and FQNEAQ. There are 16 residues in the CDR3. V was shortened by 4 bases and J by 4 bases, with 20 bases between the two germline ends. Written as DNA, the CDR3 is TGTGCCAGCAGCTCATTCCGTAGGGCAGGCGGATACGAGCAGTACGTC. This codes for CASSSFRRAGGYEQYV.

With regard to this clonotype: Possible read error: a much larger clone is one base away. In DNA, the CDR3 is TGTGCCAGCCGCGTGGCAGGGGGGGACACTGAAGCTTTCTTT. Amino acids: CASRVAGGDTEAFF. The gene calls are TRBV6-1 and TRBJ1-1; 7 bases fit TRBD1. Germline CDR1 is MNHNS and CDR2 is SASEGT. V was pared by 8 bases and J by 3 bases, with 9 bases of the junction left unmatched. The CDR3 spans 14 residues.

This clonotype was observed at least ten times. The chain joins TRBV28 to TRBJ1-2, with D perhaps TRBD1 (6 bases). This CDR3 is built from 14 residues. Germline values: CDR1 MDHEN, CDR2 SYDVKM. Trimming stripped 8 bases from V and 5 bases from J, with 18 bases between. CDR3 residues: CASYPEGEGYGYTF. The CDR3 DNA reads TGTGCCAGCTACCCGGAGGGGGAGGGGTATGGCTACACCTTC.

This chain connects TRBV5-6 to TRBJ2-7, with a weak D call TRBD2 (5 bases). Germline V gives CDR1 SGHDT, CDR2 YYEEEE. With 1 base removed from V and 1 base from J, the gap between germline ends came to 9 bases. This CDR3 has 14 residues. The CDR3 nucleotides read TGTGCCAGCAGCTTGTCGGGGAGTTCCTACGAGCAGTACTTC. This gives the protein CASSLSGSSYEQYF.

This clonotype was detected ten times or more. This chain connects TRBV11-2 to TRBJ2-3; perhaps TRBD2 as D (6 bases). The CDR3 spans 16 residues. Germline V CDR1 and CDR2: SGHAT, FQNNGV. V was pared by 5 bases and J by 0 bases, with 15 bases between. CDR3 coding DNA: TGTGCCAGCAGCCCACAAGCGGGCGCAAGCACAGATACGCAGTATTTT. It is translated as CASSPQAGASTDTQYF. Full variable domain (outside the CDR3, taken from reference TRBV11-2 and TRBJ2-3): EAGVAQSPRYKIIEKRQSVAFWCNPISGHATLYWYQQILGQGPKLLIQFQNNGVVDDSQLPKDRFSAERLKGVDSTLKIQPAKLEDSAVYLCASSPQAGASTDTQYFGPGTRLTVL.

This clonotype was detected ten times or more. V gene TRBV3-1 combines with J gene TRBJ1-1; a possible D gene is TRBD1 (5 bases). Trimming took off 3 bases at V and 5 bases at J, with 13 bases between the two ends. Germline V gene data show CDR1 as LGHDT and CDR2 as YNNKEL (reference sequence). The CDR3 is 14 amino acids. In nucleotides, the CDR3 is TGTGCCAGCAGCCATTACGGGGGGGAGACTGAAGCTTTCTTT. It codes for CASSHYGGETEAFF. Full variable domain (outside the CDR3, taken from reference TRBV3-1 and TRBJ1-1): DTAVSQTPKYLVTQMGNDKSIKCEQNLGHDTMYWYKQDSKKFLKIMFSYNNKELIINETVPNRFSPKSPDKAHLNLHINSLELGDSAVYFCASSHYGGETEAFFGQGTRLTVV.

The CDR3 reads CAWSPDWSSNQPQHF. In DNA, the CDR3 is TGTGCCTGGAGCCCTGACTGGTCTAGCAATCAGCCCCAGCATTTT. The chain combines TRBV30 with TRBJ1-5; no clear D gene. Trimming removed 3 bases from V and 0 bases from J, with 12 bases in between. CDR3 size: 15 residues. Per germline, CDR1 GTSNPN and CDR2 SVGIG (reference sequence). Supplemented by reference TRBV30 and TRBJ1-5, the full variable domain reads SQTIHQWPATLVQPVGSPLSLECTVEGTSNPNLYWYRQAAGRGLQLLFYSVGIGQISSEVPQNLSASRPQDRQFILSSKKLLLSDSGFYLCAWSPDWSSNQPQHFGDGTRLSIL.

This clonotype was counted ten times or more. The V gene is TRBV27, the J gene TRBJ1-1; D not certain. CDR1 and CDR2 (germline): MNHEY, SMNVEV (reference sequence). The CDR3 runs 11 residues. The germline V and J ends were trimmed by 5 bases and 1 base, with 2 bases remaining between them. This chain's CDR3 is CASSRNTEAFF. The CDR3 coding sequence is TGTGCCAGCAGTCGGAACACTGAAGCTTTCTTT.

This clonotype is medium-sized by share. The gene calls are TRBV20-1 and TRBJ1-2; a possible D gene is TRBD1 (6 bases). This CDR3 has 12 residues. Trimming removed 5 bases at V and 8 bases at J, with 15 bases between. Germline CDR1 reads DFQATT; CDR2 reads SNEGSKA (reference sequence). The CDR3 protein is CSAPPGAYGYTF. In DNA, the CDR3 is TGCAGTGCTCCCCCAGGGGCGTACGGCTACACCTTC.

This clonotype has ten or more counts. V and J are TRBV6-6 and TRBJ1-5, with 8 bases matching TRBD1. Per germline, CDR1 MNHNY and CDR2 SVGAGI (reference sequence). Trimming took 4 bases from V and 9 from J; bases not matched to a gene: 17. CDR3 length equals 17 residues. The CDR3 reads CASSSAKLTGVGRPQHF. CDR3 sequence (DNA): TGTGCCAGCAGTTCAGCCAAATTGACAGGGGTAGGCCGGCCCCAGCATTTT.

The J gene is TRBJ1-4, the V gene TRBV24-1; D might be TRBD1 (5 bases). The V end lost 7 bases, the J end lost 7 bases, and 6 bases lay between the germline ends. The germline CDR1 and CDR2 sequences are KGHDR and SFDVKD. The CDR3 spans 11 residues. The CDR3 region has the DNA TGTGCCACCAGGGGGCTTGAAAAACTGTTTTTT. It encodes CATRGLEKLFF.

This clonotype was seen ten or more times. The chain combines TRBV7-2 with TRBJ2-3, with 7 bases that match TRBD2. V dropped 1 base and J dropped 3; count of bases not matched to a gene: 7. Germline V lookup: CDR1 SGHTA, CDR2 FQGNSA. The CDR3 covers 16 residues. The CDR3 DNA is TGTGCCAGCAGCTTAGGTGCCAGCGGGATAACAGATACGCAGTATTTT. Protein product: CASSLGASGITDTQYF.

This clonotype was counted at least ten times. This rearrangement joins TRBV5-6 to TRBJ2-7; D is uncertain. The CDR3 is 14 amino acids. Germline V CDR1 and CDR2: SGHDT, YYEEEE. With 0 bases removed from V and 5 bases from J, the gap between germline ends came to 12 bases. CDR3 amino acids: CASSLVSARHEQYF. The CDR3 DNA sequence: TGTGCCAGCAGCTTGGTATCAGCTAGGCACGAGCAGTACTTC.

This clonotype is medium-sized. V and J are TRBV28 and TRBJ1-2, with D possibly matching TRBD1 (5 bases). CDR1 and CDR2 (germline): MDHEN, SYDVKM. V shed 4 bases and J shed 4 bases, with 13 bases lying between them. The CDR3 extends over 14 amino acids. The CDR3 DNA is TGTGCCAGCAGTTCGGGGGGACGCGGCTATGGCTACACCTTC. Its protein product is CASSSGGRGYGYTF.

In the case of this clonotype: It may be a read error: a sequence one base away is much more abundant. The gene calls are TRBV6-4 and TRBJ1-1; 11 bases fit TRBD1. Germline CDR1 is MRHNA and CDR2 is SNTAGT. The CDR3 is 13 residues long. The CDR3 DNA follows: TGTGCCAGCAGTGGGACAGGGGGCACTGAAGCTATCTTT. Its protein is CASSGTGGTEAIF.

This clonotype showed up many times. The rearrangement uses TRBV11-2 and TRBJ1-1; no clear D. This CDR3 comprises 13 residues. The germline V and J ends were trimmed by 3 bases and 4 bases, with 9 bases remaining between them. Germline V CDR1 and CDR2: SGHAT, FQNNGV. The CDR3 DNA follows: TGTGCCAGCAGCTTTGTTCGGGGCACTGAAGCTTTCTTT. It translates to CASSFVRGTEAFF.

This clonotype was seen at least ten times. The chain combines TRBV3-1 with TRBJ1-1; 8 bases are a match to TRBD1. V shed 7 bases, J shed 0 bases, and the junction held 16 bases outside the gene matches. The CDR3 covers 18 residues. CDR1 and CDR2 (germline): LGHDT, YNNKEL (reference sequence). In nucleotides, the CDR3 is TGTGCCAGCATCAAAGAACGGGGACAGGATGGGGTGAACACTGAAGCTTTCTTT. It yields the protein CASIKERGQDGVNTEAFF.

Details on this clonotype: This may be a read error: a much more frequent sequence differs by one nucleotide. V is TRBV12-3 or TRBV12-4 and J is TRBJ1-1, with D perhaps TRBD1 (5 bases). Trimming removed 2 bases at V and 3 bases at J, with 10 bases between. The CDR3 extends over 14 amino acids. For the CDR3, the DNA is TGTGCCAGCAGTTTACGAGGACATCACACTGAAGCTTTCTTT. Protein sequence: CASSLRGHHTEAFF.